The T cell receptor beta chain under discussion was sequenced for a study of blood T cell repertoires in COVID-19. As for the study in general: T cells, B-cell-depleted T cells, or PBMCs provided the cDNA or gDNA that served as material.

Ages ranged from about 18 to 100 years, with residence in about 23 US areas. Each participant's cohort was designated according to participant-reported clinical history. Sequencing used immunoSEQ multiplex PCR; TCRdb keeps in-frame clones, though not all of them. This table has around 300,000 clones, around 89% appearing once. V was clipped by 2 bases and J by 5 bases; unmatched bases: 8. The CDR3 covers 15 residues. Per germline, CDR1 KGHSH and CDR2 LQKENI. The chain is built from TRBV18 and TRBJ2-7; 8 bases are a match to TRBD1. The source material was PBMCs or T cells enriched from blood (not recorded which). This receptor was obtained from a woman between 18 and 30 years old with acute COVID-19. This CDR3 is CASSPTRTGRNEQYF. The CDR3 DNA follows: TGTGCCAGCTCACCAACAAGGACAGGGCGGAACGAGCAGTACTTC.